These 17 T cell receptor beta chains were sequenced from one sample in a study of cytomegalovirus exposure and HLA in healthy donors (dated by TCRdb to 2017 to 2019). To prepare the library, the immunoSEQ multiplex PCR assay was applied. A mixture of 60 forward primers for TCR Vbeta segments and 13 reverse primers for TCR Jbeta segments was used in the multiplex PCR. Here the immuneACCESS table is served through TCRdb, limited to in-frame sequences with V and J called. Missing clones are a known gap in these copies; in checked studies unresolved V genes cover under half, and the rest lacks a known reason. This sample lists about 94,000 clones; around 76% were detected once. The top ten clones comprise roughly 7% of the sample. Source material: PBMCs. The receptors here all came from a man in his forties or fifties in good health and CMV-seropositive.

The chain carries TRBV10-1 and TRBJ2-7; D call uncertain. V lost 3 bases and J lost 6, with 15 bases in between. Germline V lookup: CDR1 WNHNN, CDR2 SYGVQD (reference sequence). There are 14 residues in the CDR3. The CDR3 DNA sequence: TGCGCCAGCAGTGACCCCCACGTGGGCGCCGAGCAGTACTTC. Protein sequence: CASSDPHVGAEQYF.

The genes are TRBV5-4 and TRBJ2-2; 9 bases are shared with TRBD2. With V trimmed by 4 bases and J by 2 bases, 6 bases remained unmatched. CDR1 and CDR2 from the germline V gene are SGHNT and YYREEE (reference sequence). The CDR3 is made up of 16 amino acids. The CDR3 loop is CASSRAGGPNTGELFF. CDR3 sequence (DNA): TGTGCCAGCAGCCGAGCGGGGGGACCTAACACCGGGGAGCTGTTTTTT.

The rearrangement links TRBV18 to TRBJ2-5; possible D gene TRBD2, 6 bases. Per germline, CDR1 KGHSH and CDR2 LQKENI. V lost 1 base, J lost 5 bases, and 11 bases lay in between. The CDR3 loop spans 14 amino acids. Here the CDR3 DNA reads TGTGCCAGCTCACCACTTAAGGAGGGCGAGACCCAGTACTTC. It codes for CASSPLKEGETQYF.

V usage is TRBV5-4 and J usage is TRBJ2-2, with 7 bases identical to TRBD1. The V gene's germline CDR1 is SGHNT and CDR2 YYREEE (reference sequence). The junction had 12 bases not matched to a gene; V was cut back by 3 bases and J by 4 bases. This CDR3 is built from 17 residues. CDR3 loop: CASSSRGAGGLTGELFF. CDR3 coding DNA: TGTGCCAGCAGCTCACGAGGTGCAGGGGGTCTCACCGGGGAGCTGTTTTTT.

The CDR3 protein is CASSATSGGMINEQFF. CDR3 DNA: TGTGCCAGCAGCGCGACTAGCGGAGGCATGATCAATGAGCAGTTCTTC. The V call is TRBV13, the J call TRBJ2-1, with 9 bases that match TRBD2. CDR1 and CDR2 from the germline V gene are PRHDT and FYEKMQ (reference sequence). The V and J ends lost 5 bases and 6 bases, in that order; junction bases with no gene match: 11. CDR3 length: 16 residues.

This chain joins TRBV11-3 and TRBJ2-1, with 7 bases identical to TRBD1. After removal of 5 bases from V and 9 bases from J, the junction contained 13 bases not matched to a gene. This CDR3 is built from 15 residues. From germline, CDR1 is SGHNT and CDR2 YENEEA. As DNA, the CDR3 is TGTGCCAGCAGCCCTGGGACAGCTTATTCTCGTGAGCAGTTCTTC. This gives the protein CASSPGTAYSREQFF.

This chain joins TRBV2 and TRBJ1-2, with 10 bases fitting TRBD1. This CDR3 is built from 14 residues. The germline V gene encodes CDR1 SNHLY and CDR2 FYNNEI. V dropped 4 bases and J dropped 6; count of bases not matched to a gene: 5. CDR3 in amino acids: CASSVGQGVHGYTF. DNA for the CDR3: TGTGCCAGCAGTGTAGGACAGGGGGTCCATGGCTACACCTTC.

The genes are TRBV18 and TRBJ2-3; tentatively, D is TRBD1 (6 bases). V lost 3 bases to trimming and J lost 3 bases, with 13 bases between them. Germline V lookup: CDR1 KGHSH, CDR2 LQKENI. The CDR3 loop spans 15 amino acids. The CDR3 sequence: CASSPGLGTTDTQYF. Here the CDR3 DNA reads TGTGCCAGCTCACCTGGCCTCGGGACAACAGATACGCAGTATTTT.

This chain uses TRBV5-6 with TRBJ1-1; no definite D call. V dropped 5 bases and J dropped 1 base, with 18 bases sitting between them. Germline CDR1 and CDR2: SGHDT and YYEEEE. The CDR3 totals 16 residues. The CDR3 DNA sequence: TGTGCCAGCAGACAGTTGGGCGCAGGCCCGAACACTGAAGCTTTCTTT. Translating it yields CASRQLGAGPNTEAFF.

This clone has only one observation. The V gene is TRBV6-4, the J gene TRBJ1-5, with D maybe TRBD1 (5 bases). There are 15 residues in the CDR3. The germline gives CDR1 MRHNA, CDR2 SNTAGT. V was shortened by 4 bases and J by 7 bases, with 17 bases between the two germline ends. The CDR3 DNA follows: TGTGCCAGCAGTGTGGAGTTCGGGGGAGGGCAGCCCCAGCATTTT. Translation gives CASSVEFGGGQPQHF.

V usage is TRBV5-1 and J usage is TRBJ2-2, with TRBD2 identical over 14 bases. Germline V gene data show CDR1 as SGHRS and CDR2 as YFSETQ. Losses at the gene ends were 3 bases for V and 6 bases for J; bases not matched to a gene: 1. The CDR3 length is 15 residues. The CDR3 bases are TGCGCCAGCAGCTGGGGACTAGCGGGAGCCGGGGAGCTGTTTTTT. Protein: CASSWGLAGAGELFF.

The J gene is TRBJ1-1, the V gene TRBV6-5, with D possibly being TRBD1 (6 bases). V was pared by 5 bases and J by 4 bases, with 14 bases between. The germline gives CDR1 MNHEY, CDR2 SVGAGI. This CDR3 has 14 residues. CDR3 coding DNA: TGTGCCAGCAGTCGCAGCACAGGGCGCACTGAAGCTTTCTTT. This encodes CASSRSTGRTEAFF.

This sequence joins TRBV12-5 and TRBJ2-3; D is unresolved. Per germline, CDR1 LGHNT and CDR2 FRNRAP. The CDR3 length is 13 residues. Deletions cut 6 bases from V and 0 bases from J, with 7 bases between. The CDR3 loop reads CASGFGSTDTQYF. The CDR3 region has the DNA TGTGCTAGTGGCTTCGGGAGCACAGATACGCAGTATTTT.

The CDR3 loop reads CASSSGTDTGELFF. The CDR3 bases are TGTGCCAGCAGTTCAGGGACAGACACCGGGGAGCTGTTTTTT. This chain connects TRBV28 to TRBJ2-2; 7 bases fit TRBD1. From germline, CDR1 is MDHEN and CDR2 SYDVKM. This CDR3 region has 14 residues. The trim removed 4 bases at V and 3 bases at J, leaving 2 bases unmatched.

Note on this clone: This specimen includes other DNA sequences encoding the same CDR3. The chain has TRBV19 and TRBJ2-3, with 11 bases fitting TRBD2. V lost 3 bases and J lost 4; bases outside the gene matches: 3. The CDR3 is 15 amino acids. Germline CDR1 is LNHDA and CDR2 is SQIVND (reference sequence). CDR3 nucleotide sequence: TGTGCCAGTAGTATTCTAGCGGGGGGATCAGATACGCAGTATTTT. Translated: CASSILAGGSDTQYF.

The gene calls are TRBV6-5 and TRBJ2-7; 11 nucleotides match TRBD1. The CDR3 extends over 12 amino acids. From germline, CDR1 is MNHEY and CDR2 SVGAGI. CDR3 nucleotides: TGTGCAACCGGGACAGGGGGCTACGAGCAGTACTTC. Translating it yields CATGTGGYEQYF.

V usage is TRBV7-3 and J usage is TRBJ2-3; 11 bases fit TRBD2. Losses at the gene ends were 0 bases for V and 6 bases for J; bases not matched to a gene: 2. The CDR3 runs to 15 residues. Germline lookup yields CDR1 SGHTA and CDR2 FQGTGA. The CDR3 here is CASSLTTSGADTQYF. CDR3 in DNA: TGTGCCAGCAGCTTAACGACTAGCGGGGCGGATACGCAGTATTTT.